This TCR beta chain was sequenced in a study of cytomegalovirus exposure and HLA in healthy donors. The PCR ran on 60 Vbeta and 13 Jbeta primers. Assay: immunoSEQ multiplex PCR; the TCRdb copy retains only in-frame clones and omits some. The data contain around 150,000 clones, approximately 82% of them singletons. Germline V lookup: CDR1 SGHNT, CDR2 YYREEE (reference sequence). Trimming took 4 bases from V and 2 from J; bases not matched to a gene: 8. This CDR3 is built from 17 residues. For this clone: Its antigen is still unknown.

Study outcomes and limitations: According to a later analysis, most TCR beta chains associated with CMV appeared HLA-restricted. Cytomegalovirus association was assigned to approximately 160 TCR beta chains.

The sample was PBMCs. This sequence originates from a male donor in good health and CMV-seronegative. V gene TRBV5-4 combines with J gene TRBJ2-1; 11 bases agree with TRBD2. The CDR3, as DNA: TGTGCCAGCAGCCTCGGAGGGGGACTAGCGGCCTACAATGAGCAGTTCTTC. Amino acids: CASSLGGGLAAYNEQFF. The full variable domain, its missing parts supplied by reference TRBV5-4 and TRBJ2-1, is ETGVTQSPTHLIKTRGQQVTLRCSSQSGHNTVSWYQQALGQGPQFIFQYYREEENGRGNFPPRFSGLQFPNYSSELNVNALELDDSALYLCASSLGGGLAAYNEQFFGPGTRLTVL.